Below are 17 T cell receptor beta chains sequenced from a single sample in a study of cytomegalovirus exposure and HLA in healthy donors. PCR used 60 Vbeta primers and 13 Jbeta primers. The method was immunoSEQ multiplex PCR; TCRdb's version includes in-frame clones alone and lacks a portion of them. This table holds 210,000 or so clones, 78% found once. The material sequenced was PBMCs. The receptors originated from a boy younger than 18 in good health and CMV-seronegative.

V is TRBV9 and J is TRBJ2-7; 10 bases map to TRBD2. Trimming cost V 4 bases and J 6 bases; bases outside gene matches: 7. CDR3 length: 14 amino acids. Germline values: CDR1 SGDLS, CDR2 YYNGEE. CDR3 in amino acids: CASSTIAGGGEQYF. The CDR3 DNA reads TGTGCCAGCAGCACCATAGCGGGGGGTGGCGAGCAGTACTTC.

The chain carries TRBV5-1 and TRBJ2-3, with D possibly matching TRBD1 (5 bases). The ends were cut back, 0 bases at V and 2 bases at J, with 10 bases in the middle. There are 15 residues in the CDR3. Germline loops: CDR1 SGHRS, CDR2 YFSETQ. The CDR3 bases are TGCGCCAGCAGCTTGGGGGCAGGGCTCACAGATACGCAGTATTTT. It specifies CASSLGAGLTDTQYF. Complete variable domain (other parts from reference TRBV5-1 and TRBJ2-3): KAGVTQTPRYLIKTRGQQVTLSCSPISGHRSVSWYQQTPGQGLQFLFEYFSETQRNKGNFPGRFSGRQFSNSRSEMNVSTLELGDSALYLCASSLGAGLTDTQYFGPGTRLTVL.

The V call is TRBV27, the J call TRBJ1-6; unclear D gene. This CDR3 has 16 amino acids. Trimming cost V 3 bases and J 5 bases, with 14 bases left between them. Per the germline V gene, CDR1 is MNHEY and CDR2 is SMNVEV (reference sequence). The DNA of the CDR3 is TGTGCCAGCAGTTTGTCCAGGCCCTGGAATAATTCACCCCTCCACTTT. Residues: CASSLSRPWNNSPLHF.

The chain employs TRBV7-6 and TRBJ1-1; D not certain. Germline CDR1 reads SGHVS; CDR2 reads FNYEAQ. The CDR3 has 14 residues. Between the trimmed V and J ends, which lost 1 base and 1 base, there was a span of 7 bases. CDR3 sequence reads: CASSLVRGNTEAFF. For the CDR3, the DNA is TGTGCCAGCAGCTTAGTGCGGGGGAACACTGAAGCTTTCTTT.

This chain joins TRBV5-1 and TRBJ2-5; D perhaps matches TRBD1 (5 bases). The CDR3 totals 13 residues. V gave up 4 bases and J gave up 2 bases, with 9 bases separating them. Germline CDR1 and CDR2: SGHRS and YFSETQ. The CDR3 sequence: CASSRQIQETQYF. The CDR3, as DNA: TGCGCCAGCAGCCGACAGATACAAGAGACCCAGTACTTC.

In nucleotides, the CDR3 is TGCGCCAGCAGCCAATTTACCGGGACAGGGGAAAAGACCCAGTACTTC. As protein: CASSQFTGTGEKTQYF. The J gene is TRBJ2-5, the V gene TRBV4-1; 10 positions match TRBD1. This CDR3 is built from 16 residues. The V segment lost 2 bases and the J segment 6 bases; nucleotides outside the gene matches: 9. Germline CDR1 MGHRA, CDR2 YSYEKL.

This chain connects TRBV2 to TRBJ1-2, with a tentative D call TRBD1 (6 bases). Deletions cut 9 bases from V and 10 bases from J, with 15 bases between. CDR1 SNHLY and CDR2 FYNNEI come from the germline V gene. This CDR3 spans 11 amino acids. CDR3 in DNA: TGTGCCAGTACAGGGAGCACGGACTACACCTTC. It encodes CASTGSTDYTF. Full variable domain (outside the CDR3, taken from reference TRBV2 and TRBJ1-2): EPEVTQTPSHQVTQMGQEVILRCVPISNHLYFYWYRQILGQKVEFLVSFYNNEISEKSEIFDDQFSVERPDGSNFTLKIRSTKLEDSAMYFCASTGSTDYTFGSGTRLTVV.

The V gene is TRBV29-1, the J gene TRBJ2-3; TRBD2 is a possible D gene (6 bases). Germline CDR1 is SQVTM and CDR2 is ANQGSEA. With 4 bases removed from V and 4 bases from J, the gap between germline ends came to 18 bases. The CDR3 totals 15 residues. CDR3 residues: CSVVPLRGASDTQYF. The CDR3 nucleotides read TGCAGCGTTGTCCCCTTGCGGGGCGCATCAGATACGCAGTATTTT.

Only one count was recorded for this clone. The chain links TRBV7-6 to TRBJ2-7, with D tentatively TRBD1 (7 bases). Germline V gives CDR1 SGHVS, CDR2 FNYEAQ. Trimming pared 0 bases from V and 6 bases from J, leaving 15 bases between. The CDR3 totals 15 residues. CDR3 DNA sequence: TGTGCCAGCAGCTTAGCCAGGGGGGTTAGCGGCGAGCAGTACTTC. This encodes CASSLARGVSGEQYF.

This clone has just one count. This chain connects TRBV5-4 to TRBJ2-5; no definite D call. Trimming took off 0 bases at V and 1 base at J, with 4 bases between the two ends. This CDR3 comprises 13 residues. CDR1 and CDR2 (germline): SGHNT, YYREEE (reference sequence). CDR3: CASSLAIQETQYF. CDR3 nucleotide sequence: TGTGCCAGCAGCTTGGCTATCCAAGAGACCCAGTACTTC. Together with reference TRBV5-4 and TRBJ2-5, the CDR3 gives the full variable domain: ETGVTQSPTHLIKTRGQQVTLRCSSQSGHNTVSWYQQALGQGPQFIFQYYREEENGRGNFPPRFSGLQFPNYSSELNVNALELDDSALYLCASSLAIQETQYFGPGTRLLVL.

This clone showed up just a few times. The CDR3 protein is CASSKGADYGYTF. CDR3 in DNA: TGTGCCAGCAGCAAAGGGGCCGACTATGGCTACACCTTC. The J gene is TRBJ1-2, the V gene TRBV6-5; a possible D gene is TRBD1 (5 bases). V gave up 6 bases and J gave up 3 bases, with 11 bases separating them. Per the germline V gene, CDR1 is MNHEY and CDR2 is SVGAGI. CDR3 size: 13 residues.

On this clone itself: Additional DNA sequences in this sample encode the identical CDR3. The rearrangement uses TRBV5-4 and TRBJ2-7; 9 nucleotides line up with TRBD1. Germline V gives CDR1 SGHNT, CDR2 YYREEE (reference sequence). The V gene end was trimmed by 0 bases and the J gene end by 2 bases; junction bases not matched to a gene: 6. CDR3 length: 16 residues. The CDR3, as DNA: TGTGCCAGCAGCTTGGGACCGGGACAGGGAGCCTACGAGCAGTACTTC. The encoded protein is CASSLGPGQGAYEQYF.

J is TRBJ1-2 and V is TRBV27, with 7 bases fitting TRBD1. The germline gives CDR1 MNHEY, CDR2 SMNVEV (reference sequence). With 4 bases clipped from V and 8 bases from J, the junction kept 10 bases outside the gene matches. This CDR3 region has 14 residues. CDR3 residues: CASSSSTGYGGYTF. DNA of the CDR3: TGTGCCAGCAGTTCATCGACAGGGTATGGAGGCTACACCTTC.

The chain uses TRBV5-6 and TRBJ2-5; 7 bases are a match to TRBD2. Germline assignment: CDR1 SGHDT and CDR2 YYEEEE. With 4 bases clipped from V and 3 bases from J, the junction kept 9 bases outside the gene matches. The CDR3 extends over 15 amino acids. CDR3 DNA: TGTGCCAGCAGCGTCTTGGGGGGAGGGAAAGAGACCCAGTACTTC. Protein: CASSVLGGGKETQYF.

This sequence joins TRBV7-8 and TRBJ1-5, with 7 bases matching TRBD1. This CDR3 has 15 residues. The germline CDR1 and CDR2 sequences are SGHVS and FQNEAQ. Trimming removed 5 bases from V and 5 bases from J; junction bases left unmatched: 9. Here the CDR3 DNA reads TGTGCCAGCAGCGATCAGACAGGGTCTCATCAGCCCCAGCATTTT. Protein product: CASSDQTGSHQPQHF.

This chain joins TRBV5-1 and TRBJ2-1; 7 nucleotides match TRBD1. After removal of 3 bases from V and 0 bases from J, the junction contained 6 bases not matched to a gene. CDR3 length: 16 residues. Germline lookup yields CDR1 SGHRS and CDR2 YFSETQ. The CDR3 DNA reads TGCGCCAGCAGCTCGACACAGGGGAGCTCCTACAATGAGCAGTTCTTC. It specifies CASSSTQGSSYNEQFF. The variable domain in full, completed from reference TRBV5-1 and TRBJ2-1, reads KAGVTQTPRYLIKTRGQQVTLSCSPISGHRSVSWYQQTPGQGLQFLFEYFSETQRNKGNFPGRFSGRQFSNSRSEMNVSTLELGDSALYLCASSSTQGSSYNEQFFGPGTRLTVL.

This chain joins TRBV6-5 and TRBJ1-2; no definite D call. The germline gives CDR1 MNHEY, CDR2 SVGAGI. The V end was cut by 7 bases, the J end by 4 bases, with 10 bases between. The CDR3 is made up of 12 amino acids. The CDR3 bases are TGTGCCAGCACCCCCGGGTTCTATGGCTACACCTTC. Residues: CASTPGFYGYTF.